Listed here are 21 T cell receptor beta chains from one sample, sequenced in a study of blood T cell repertoires in COVID-19. The assay was immunoSEQ multiplex PCR, and TCRdb's table has in-frame clones only and misses some. Here the sample spans more than 200,000 clones, 82% being singletons. Sample: peripheral blood. These receptors were collected from a woman aged 80 or over with active or convalescent COVID-19.

In this sample, this clone turned up once. The rearrangement joins TRBV9 to TRBJ1-2, with D unresolved. Trimming stripped 2 bases from V and 2 bases from J, with 10 bases between. The CDR3 has 14 residues. Germline V CDR1 and CDR2: SGDLS, YYNGEE. Written as DNA, the CDR3 is TGTGCCAGCAGCGTGGGCACGACAAACTATGGCTACACCTTC. Translated, it gives CASSVGTTNYGYTF.

This chain joins TRBV11-2 and TRBJ2-5; 11 positions match TRBD1. J was trimmed by 2 bases and V by 5 bases; bases with no gene match: 4. The germline CDR1 and CDR2 sequences are SGHAT and FQNNGV. The CDR3 loop spans 15 amino acids. CDR3 coding DNA: TGTGCCAGCAGCCCCCGGGACAGGGGGCAAGAGACCCAGTACTTC. Its protein is CASSPRDRGQETQYF.

The V gene is TRBV5-1, the J gene TRBJ2-3; 10 nucleotides agree with TRBD2. CDR3 length: 18 amino acids. Germline V CDR1 and CDR2: SGHRS, YFSETQ. Trimming cost V 4 bases and J 2 bases; bases outside gene matches: 13. The CDR3 spells CASSPGVAGGLLTDTQYF. Written as DNA, the CDR3 is TGCGCCAGCAGCCCCGGGGTAGCGGGAGGCCTCCTCACAGATACGCAGTATTTT.

The chain joins TRBV5-1 to TRBJ1-2; D unresolved. Trimming pared 0 bases from V and 3 bases from J, leaving 12 bases between. In germline, CDR1 is SGHRS, CDR2 YFSETQ. The CDR3 runs to 15 residues. The CDR3 protein is CASSLDYLSHYGYTF. In DNA, the CDR3 is TGCGCCAGCAGCTTGGATTACCTGAGTCACTATGGCTACACCTTC.

The J gene is TRBJ1-5, the V gene TRBV11-2; 8 nucleotides agree with TRBD1. Germline values: CDR1 SGHAT, CDR2 FQNNGV. V lost 1 base and J lost 9; bases outside the gene matches: 2. The CDR3 loop spans 13 amino acids. The CDR3 is CASSLAGTGPQHF. CDR3 bases: TGTGCCAGCAGCTTAGCCGGGACAGGGCCCCAGCATTTT.

This clone occurred once. The chain carries TRBV30 and TRBJ1-2; 10 nucleotides line up with TRBD1. Germline CDR1 is GTSNPN and CDR2 is SVGIG (reference sequence). CDR3 length: 15 residues. With V trimmed by 0 bases and J by 2 bases, 3 bases remained unmatched. CDR3 sequence: CAWSVTGGGNYGYTF. CDR3 bases: TGTGCCTGGAGTGTGACAGGGGGCGGAAACTATGGCTACACCTTC.

This chain joins TRBV27 and TRBJ1-3; TRBD1 might be the D (6 bases). The CDR3 is 19 residues long. Germline assignment: CDR1 MNHEY and CDR2 SMNVEV (reference sequence). Trimming took off 7 bases at V and 2 bases at J, with 27 bases between the two ends. CDR3 residues: CASTATQPTEGEAGNTIYF. For the CDR3, the DNA is TGTGCCAGCACTGCTACCCAACCCACTGAGGGGGAAGCTGGAAACACCATATATTTT.

The V call is TRBV10-2, the J call TRBJ1-5, with D possibly matching TRBD1 (6 bases). Trimming pared 8 bases from V and 5 bases from J, leaving 16 bases between. The CDR3 covers 14 residues. In germline, CDR1 is WSHSY, CDR2 SAAADI. CDR3 sequence (DNA): TGCGCCAGCTCAGAAGGGGGGGGCTATCAGCCCCAGCATTTT. Its protein product is CASSEGGGYQPQHF.

The chain recombines TRBV19 with TRBJ2-3, with D perhaps matching TRBD1 (6 bases). Germline lookup yields CDR1 LNHDA and CDR2 SQIVND (reference sequence). This CDR3 comprises 13 residues. V lost 6 bases and J lost 0, with 7 bases in between. CDR3 nucleotides: TGTGCCAGTAGGGACAGTAGCACAGATACGCAGTATTTT. Translation gives CASRDSSTDTQYF.

The J gene is TRBJ2-2, the V gene TRBV7-8, with 11 bases fitting TRBD2. Trimming removed 7 bases from V and 5 bases from J; junction bases left unmatched: 6. The CDR3 length is 15 residues. CDR1 and CDR2 (germline): SGHVS, FQNEAQ. For the CDR3, the DNA is TGTGCCAGCACAAGACTAGCGGGAAGGACCGGGGAGCTGTTTTTT. It specifies CASTRLAGRTGELFF.

The genes are TRBV11-2 and TRBJ2-7, with TRBD1 as a possible D gene (6 bases). This CDR3 is 14 amino acids long. Germline V CDR1 and CDR2: SGHAT, FQNNGV. The germline V and J ends were trimmed by 7 bases and 1 base, with 14 bases remaining between them. The CDR3 loop is CASTRTDFSYEQYF. The CDR3 nucleotides read TGTGCCAGCACAAGGACAGATTTTTCCTACGAGCAGTACTTC.

The V and J genes are TRBV5-1 and TRBJ2-1; D is perhaps TRBD1 (7 bases). The V end lost 0 bases, the J end lost 2 bases, and 15 bases lay between the germline ends. This CDR3 spans 17 amino acids. The germline gives CDR1 SGHRS, CDR2 YFSETQ. CDR3 coding DNA: TGCGCCAGCAGCTTGGATCAGGGGGGCTACGCCTACAATGAGCAGTTCTTC. This gives the protein CASSLDQGGYAYNEQFF.

This rearrangement joins TRBV6-5 to TRBJ2-5; 8 bases line up with TRBD1. J was trimmed by 4 bases and V by 6 bases; bases with no gene match: 4. The germline V gene encodes CDR1 MNHEY and CDR2 SVGAGI. This CDR3 region has 13 residues. Written as DNA, the CDR3 is TGTGCCAGCAGGCCTACAGGGGGAGAGACCCAGTACTTC. This sequence encodes CASRPTGGETQYF.

In DNA form, the CDR3 reads TGTGCCAGCAGTGATGGGCTGGAGGTAACTGAAGCTTTCTTT. It is translated as CASSDGLEVTEAFF. The chain employs TRBV6-1 and TRBJ1-1; D gene ambiguous. Trimming removed 3 bases at V and 5 bases at J, with 13 bases between. Looked up from germline, CDR1 is MNHNS and CDR2 is SASEGT. This CDR3 has 14 amino acids.

The chain couples TRBV5-1 to TRBJ1-1, with a weak D call TRBD1 (6 bases). V dropped 6 bases and J dropped 4 bases, with 19 bases sitting between them. The length of the CDR3 is 15 residues. CDR1 and CDR2 from the germline V gene are SGHRS and YFSETQ. The CDR3 DNA follows: TGCGCCAGCAACCAACTCGAACAGGGCGGCACTGAAGCTTTCTTT. It specifies CASNQLEQGGTEAFF.

The chain carries TRBV3-1 (or the pseudogene TRBV3-2) and TRBJ1-1; D is ambiguous. The CDR3 is 14 amino acids. V lost 4 bases, J lost 1 base, and 10 bases lay in between. Germline V CDR1 and CDR2: LGHDT, YNNKEL (reference sequence). DNA for the CDR3: TGTGCCAGCAGCCGTAGTGGAGGGAACACTGAAGCTTTCTTT. Its protein is CASSRSGGNTEAFF.

The chain carries TRBV18 and TRBJ2-5; possibly TRBD1 for D (6 bases). The V gene's germline CDR1 is KGHSH and CDR2 LQKENI. Deletions cut 0 bases from V and 5 bases from J, with 10 bases between. The CDR3 spans 14 residues. The CDR3 reads CASSPPWGLETQYF. The CDR3 DNA follows: TGTGCCAGCTCACCACCGTGGGGGCTTGAGACCCAGTACTTC.

The chain recombines TRBV5-1 with TRBJ1-6, with TRBD1 matching over 9 bases. Trimming took 4 bases from V and 14 from J; bases not matched to a gene: 10. The CDR3 is 14 residues long. Germline CDR1 and CDR2: SGHRS and YFSETQ. CDR3 region: CASSIGQGLSTLHF. Here the CDR3 DNA reads TGCGCCAGCAGCATTGGACAGGGGTTGTCAACCCTCCACTTT.

The table lists this clone with many counts. The genes are TRBV5-1 and TRBJ2-2; TRBD1 agrees at 11 bases. Per the germline V gene, CDR1 is SGHRS and CDR2 is YFSETQ. There are 16 residues in the CDR3. Losses at the gene ends were 4 bases for V and 5 bases for J; bases not matched to a gene: 7. The CDR3 here is CASSERTGGYTGELFF. As DNA, the CDR3 is TGCGCCAGCAGCGAACGGACAGGGGGCTATACCGGGGAGCTGTTTTTT. Drawing the rest from reference TRBV5-1 and TRBJ2-2, the complete variable domain is KAGVTQTPRYLIKTRGQQVTLSCSPISGHRSVSWYQQTPGQGLQFLFEYFSETQRNKGNFPGRFSGRQFSNSRSEMNVSTLELGDSALYLCASSERTGGYTGELFFGEGSRLTVL.

The J gene is TRBJ1-3, the V gene TRBV30; 9 nucleotides line up with TRBD1. The CDR3 is 19 residues long. The germline V gene has CDR1 GTSNPN and CDR2 SVGIG (reference sequence). J was trimmed by 0 bases and V by 0 bases; bases with no gene match: 12. For the CDR3, the DNA is TGTGCCTGGAGTGTACCCCCCGGGACAGGGCCTTACTCTGGAAACACCATATATTTT. Its protein is CAWSVPPGTGPYSGNTIYF.

V and J are TRBV2 and TRBJ1-5; TRBD1 is a possible D gene (6 bases). Germline CDR1 is SNHLY and CDR2 is FYNNEI. Trimming took off 3 bases at V and 5 bases at J, with 11 bases between the two ends. This CDR3 comprises 14 residues. The CDR3 here is CASSDLTGHQPQHF. In DNA, the CDR3 is TGTGCCAGCAGTGATTTAACAGGGCATCAGCCCCAGCATTTT.